The 32 T cell receptor beta chains in this list originate from one sample, sequenced in a study of T cell changes during pregnancy in multiple sclerosis. Using immunoSEQ multiplex PCR, the repertoire was profiled, and TCRdb retains in-frame clones only, with some absent. Of under 50,000 clones listed, about 94% are singletons. This specimen was CD8+ T cells from peripheral blood mononuclear cells, taken in the first trimester of pregnancy. The receptor set was obtained from a female donor with multiple sclerosis, enrolled in a pregnancy study.

The CDR3 DNA is TGTGCCAGCAGTCTTTACAATGAGCAGTTCTTC. It is translated as CASSLYNEQFF. The chain uses TRBV27 and TRBJ2-1; no firm D call. The CDR3 runs 11 residues. The V end was cut by 5 bases, the J end by 4 bases, with 3 bases between. Germline loops: CDR1 MNHEY, CDR2 SMNVEV (reference sequence).

This chain connects TRBV14 to TRBJ1-3, with a weak D call TRBD1 (5 bases). Germline V lookup: CDR1 SGHDN, CDR2 FVKESK. CDR3 length equals 16 residues. V lost 3 bases and J 0 bases, leaving 12 bases between the germline ends. As DNA, the CDR3 is TGTGCCAGCAGCCACTTGACGGGGGACTCTGGAAACACCATATATTTT. This gives the protein CASSHLTGDSGNTIYF.

The chain combines TRBV18 with TRBJ1-1, with TRBD1 matching over 8 bases. Germline CDR1 reads KGHSH; CDR2 reads LQKENI. This CDR3 is built from 12 residues. With V trimmed by 8 bases and J by 4 bases, 3 bases remained unmatched. DNA for the CDR3: TGTGCCAGCACAACAGGGGGCACTGAAGCTTTCTTT. This sequence encodes CASTTGGTEAFF.

This chain uses TRBV11-2 with TRBJ2-3; 11 bases map to TRBD1. The V gene end was trimmed by 8 bases and the J gene end by 4 bases; junction bases not matched to a gene: 8. This CDR3 has 15 residues. Per the germline V gene, CDR1 is SGHAT and CDR2 is FQNNGV. The CDR3, as DNA: TGTGCCAGCGGGGCAGGACAGGGGGCTCCAGATACGCAGTATTTT. It yields the protein CASGAGQGAPDTQYF.

The rearrangement links TRBV27 to TRBJ2-3; TRBD2 matches at 7 bases. Trimming removed 5 bases from V and 13 bases from J; junction bases left unmatched: 9. The CDR3 length is 12 residues. Germline CDR1 is MNHEY and CDR2 is SMNVEV (reference sequence). DNA of the CDR3: TGTGCCAGCAGTATAGGACTAGGAATGAAGTATTTT. Its protein is CASSIGLGMKYF.

CDR3 sequence reads: CASSRGQNYGYTF. CDR3 nucleotides: TGTGCCAGCAGTCGGGGACAGAACTATGGCTACACCTTC. V is TRBV27 and J is TRBJ1-2, with TRBD1 matching over 7 bases. V dropped 5 bases and J dropped 2; count of bases not matched to a gene: 2. Germline CDR1 and CDR2: MNHEY and SMNVEV (reference sequence). This CDR3 comprises 13 residues.

The CDR3 here is CASSTRGPMELEYSGNTIYF. In DNA form, the CDR3 reads TGTGCCAGTAGTACCCGAGGACCGATGGAACTAGAATACTCTGGAAACACCATATATTTT. The rearrangement uses TRBV19 and TRBJ1-3; D not certain. V lost 4 bases, J lost 0 bases, and 25 bases lay in between. Germline V gives CDR1 LNHDA, CDR2 SQIVND (reference sequence). The CDR3 contains 20 residues.

The chain is built from TRBV27 and TRBJ2-1; 8 bases fit TRBD2. The germline gives CDR1 MNHEY, CDR2 SMNVEV (reference sequence). This CDR3 is built from 14 residues. With 0 bases clipped from V and 9 bases from J, the junction kept 4 bases outside the gene matches. CDR3 bases: TGTGCCAGCAGTTTATCCGGGAGGGCCTCTGAGCAGTTCTTC. Translated: CASSLSGRASEQFF.

The rearrangement joins TRBV7-8 to TRBJ2-1; D unclear. This CDR3 has 11 amino acids. The V and J ends lost 1 base and 7 bases respectively, with 2 bases between them. Germline V gene data show CDR1 as SGHVS and CDR2 as FQNEAQ. For the CDR3, the DNA is TGTGCCAGCAGCTTAGTAAATGAGCAGTTCTTC. It yields the protein CASSLVNEQFF.

The chain joins TRBV9 to TRBJ2-1; 9 nucleotides align to TRBD2. Germline V lookup: CDR1 SGDLS, CDR2 YYNGEE. The CDR3 totals 14 residues. V lost 3 bases to trimming and J lost 9 bases; unmatched junction nucleotides: 7. The CDR3 sequence: CASSASSGAGEQFF. In DNA form, the CDR3 reads TGTGCCAGCAGCGCATCTAGCGGGGCCGGTGAGCAGTTCTTC.

This clone was recorded once. The V and J genes are TRBV14 and TRBJ1-1, with D unresolved. V lost 4 bases to trimming and J lost 1 base, with 16 bases between them. CDR1 and CDR2 (germline): SGHDN, FVKESK. The CDR3 is 16 amino acids. The CDR3 DNA follows: TGTGCCAGCAGCCGGAGGTGGTCCGGGAGGAACACTGAAGCTTTCTTT. Its translation is CASSRRWSGRNTEAFF.

The chain uses TRBV2 and TRBJ1-1; 7 nucleotides line up with TRBD1. After removal of 8 bases from V and 2 bases from J, the junction contained 2 bases not matched to a gene. There are 12 residues in the CDR3. Germline CDR1 reads SNHLY; CDR2 reads FYNNEI. The CDR3 nucleotides are TGTGCCAGCCGACAGGGAAACACTGAAGCTTTCTTT. It yields the protein CASRQGNTEAFF.

The V gene is TRBV9, the J gene TRBJ2-7, with D maybe TRBD1 (6 bases). The germline gives CDR1 SGDLS, CDR2 YYNGEE. The CDR3 loop spans 16 amino acids. Trimming removed 1 base from V and 5 bases from J, with 19 bases in between. The CDR3 DNA follows: TGTGCCAGCAGCGTACCCGCAGGGGTAAACGTTCACGAGCAGTACTTC. Protein product: CASSVPAGVNVHEQYF.

The V call is TRBV9, the J call TRBJ2-1; D call uncertain. The V end lost 3 bases, the J end lost 9 bases, and 4 bases lay between the germline ends. This CDR3 comprises 10 residues. Germline V gene data show CDR1 as SGDLS and CDR2 as YYNGEE. CDR3 loop: CASSGAEQFF. CDR3 nucleotides: TGTGCCAGCAGCGGGGCTGAGCAGTTCTTC.

V is TRBV9 and J is TRBJ1-2; maybe TRBD1 (6 bases). The CDR3 extends over 15 amino acids. CDR1 SGDLS and CDR2 YYNGEE come from the germline V gene. V was trimmed by 0 bases and J by 7 bases, leaving 16 bases between them. The CDR3 reads CASSVAGAPGGGYTF. CDR3 DNA sequence: TGTGCCAGCAGCGTAGCAGGGGCCCCGGGAGGTGGCTACACCTTC.

The chain carries TRBV2 and TRBJ2-5; D is perhaps TRBD2 (5 bases). This CDR3 spans 13 amino acids. CDR1 is SNHLY, CDR2 FYNNEI, per germline. Trimming took 8 bases from V and 4 from J, leaving 14 bases between them. The CDR3 DNA reads TGTGCCAGCTACCGGGGAGTGGGAGAGACCCAGTACTTC. It is translated as CASYRGVGETQYF.

The chain is built from TRBV6-5 and TRBJ1-1, with D possibly being TRBD1 (5 bases). This CDR3 contains 14 residues. The V end lost 4 bases, the J end lost 4 bases, and 13 bases lay between the germline ends. Germline CDR1 is MNHEY and CDR2 is SVGAGI. This CDR3 reads CASSLGLGSTEAFF. The CDR3 DNA reads as TGTGCCAGCAGTTTGGGACTGGGGAGCACTGAAGCTTTCTTT.

The chain links TRBV7-8 to TRBJ2-7; TRBD2 aligns across 7 bases. This CDR3 is 13 amino acids long. Unmatched junction bases numbered 8, after V lost 10 bases and J lost 2 bases. Germline assignment: CDR1 SGHVS and CDR2 FQNEAQ. The CDR3 here is CATGGGDPYEQYF. The DNA of the CDR3 is TGTGCCACTGGCGGGGGTGATCCCTACGAGCAGTACTTC.

About this clone itself: Other nucleotide sequences from this sample produce the same CDR3. V gene TRBV7-9 combines with J gene TRBJ2-1; maybe TRBD1 (6 bases). Germline assignment: CDR1 SEHNR and CDR2 FQNEAQ (reference sequence). Trimming left V 3 bases short and J 7 bases short, with 7 bases between. The CDR3 sequence is 12 residues long. As DNA, the CDR3 is TGTGCCAGCAGCTTGCAGGGGAATGAGCAGTTCTTC. This encodes CASSLQGNEQFF. Complete variable domain (other parts from reference TRBV7-9 and TRBJ2-1): DTGVSQNPRHKITKRGQNVTFRCDPISEHNRLYWYRQTLGQGPEFLTYFQNEAQLEKSRLLSDRFSAERPKGSFSTLEIQRTEQGDSAMYLCASSLQGNEQFFGPGTRLTVL.

V is TRBV4-2 and J is TRBJ2-1; TRBD2 matches at 9 bases. The V gene end was trimmed by 1 base and the J gene end by 7 bases; junction bases not matched to a gene: 8. This CDR3 contains 16 residues. Germline-derived CDR1 and CDR2 are LGHNA and YNFKEQ. CDR3 sequence: CASSQAPAGGRNEQFF. The CDR3 DNA follows: TGTGCCAGCAGCCAAGCACCAGCGGGGGGAAGGAATGAGCAGTTCTTC.

The chain carries TRBV5-1 and TRBJ2-1, with 7 bases lining up with TRBD1. V was clipped by 5 bases and J by 2 bases; unmatched bases: 7. In germline, CDR1 is SGHRS, CDR2 YFSETQ. CDR3 size: 15 residues. The CDR3 nucleotides read TGCGCCAGCAGATCGACAGGGAGCGCCTACAATGAGCAGTTCTTC. Translating it yields CASRSTGSAYNEQFF.

The J gene is TRBJ2-7, the V gene TRBV7-9; possible D gene TRBD1, 6 bases. The CDR3 has 12 residues. Germline lookup yields CDR1 SEHNR and CDR2 FQNEAQ (reference sequence). Deletions cut 3 bases from V and 6 bases from J, with 9 bases between. As DNA, the CDR3 is TGTGCCAGCAGCTTGGCAGGGGTCGAGCAGTACTTC. Its protein is CASSLAGVEQYF.

This clone was found a few times. V gene TRBV5-4 combines with J gene TRBJ2-1; 8 bases are a match to TRBD1. Trimming cost V 0 bases and J 7 bases; bases outside gene matches: 6. Germline CDR1 reads SGHNT; CDR2 reads YYREEE (reference sequence). This CDR3 has 15 residues. CDR3 coding DNA: TGTGCCAGCAGCTTGGGGACAGGGATAGGAAATGAGCAGTTCTTC. Its translation is CASSLGTGIGNEQFF. The full variable domain, its missing parts supplied by reference TRBV5-4 and TRBJ2-1, is ETGVTQSPTHLIKTRGQQVTLRCSSQSGHNTVSWYQQALGQGPQFIFQYYREEENGRGNFPPRFSGLQFPNYSSELNVNALELDDSALYLCASSLGTGIGNEQFFGPGTRLTVL.

The chain uses TRBV2 and TRBJ1-1, with 7 bases matching TRBD1. J gave up 6 bases and V 9 bases, and 10 bases lay outside the gene matches. The CDR3 loop spans 13 amino acids. CDR1 and CDR2 from the germline V gene are SNHLY and FYNNEI. The chain's CDR3 is CARQGIIVAEAFF. The CDR3 DNA reads TGTGCCAGACAGGGGATTATCGTCGCTGAAGCTTTCTTT.

The chain uses TRBV4-3 and TRBJ1-2, with D tentatively TRBD1 (6 bases). Germline values: CDR1 LGHNA, CDR2 YSLEER. The CDR3 sequence is 16 residues long. Trimming took 1 base from V and 7 from J, leaving 19 bases between them. The CDR3 bases are TGCGCCAGCAGCCAAGGGTCTACAGGGCATGATGGTGGCTACACCTTC. Amino acid sequence: CASSQGSTGHDGGYTF.

The chain employs TRBV28 and TRBJ1-5; 7 nucleotides agree with TRBD1. The CDR3 length is 15 residues. Germline CDR1 is MDHEN and CDR2 is SYDVKM. V lost 2 bases, J lost 7 bases, and 8 bases stayed unmatched. The CDR3 DNA is TGTGCCAGCAGTTTAGGGTCGACAGGGACCCAGCCCCAGCATTTT. Protein: CASSLGSTGTQPQHF.

The table lists this clone with a count of one. The gene calls are TRBV6-5 and TRBJ2-7; TRBD2 matches at 11 bases. The J segment lost 3 bases and the V segment lost 4 bases, leaving 8 bases of the junction unmatched. The CDR3 sequence is 16 residues long. Germline CDR1 is MNHEY and CDR2 is SVGAGI. This CDR3 reads CASSSLSGRDFYEQYF. In DNA, the CDR3 is TGTGCCAGCAGTTCCCTTAGCGGGAGGGATTTCTACGAGCAGTACTTC.

J is TRBJ2-1 and V is TRBV7-7; the D is unclear. The CDR3 is 20 amino acids. V shed 8 bases and J shed 8 bases, with 37 bases lying between them. Germline V CDR1 and CDR2: SSHAT, FNYEAQ (reference sequence). Written as DNA, the CDR3 is TGTGCCAGCTATACCTCCGAGTTTGCTTTCCGCCAATTTTCCCCCGATGAGCAGTTCTTC. Its protein product is CASYTSEFAFRQFSPDEQFF.

The chain combines TRBV7-9 with TRBJ2-7; D is perhaps TRBD1 (7 bases). V lost 2 bases and J lost 0, with 17 bases in between. Germline V CDR1 and CDR2: SEHNR, FQNEAQ (reference sequence). The CDR3 extends over 17 amino acids. In DNA form, the CDR3 reads TGTGCCAGCAGCTTACCCCAGGGGGGTTCCCACTCCTACGAGCAGTACTTC. Translating gives CASSLPQGGSHSYEQYF.

This chain connects TRBV15 to TRBJ2-1, with 8 bases matching TRBD2. Trimming took 5 bases from V and 4 from J; bases not matched to a gene: 13. The V gene's germline CDR1 is LNHNV and CDR2 YYDKDF (reference sequence). This CDR3 is built from 17 residues. CDR3 sequence reads: CATSGREEGARYNEQFF. DNA of the CDR3: TGTGCCACCAGCGGGCGGGAGGAAGGGGCGAGGTACAATGAGCAGTTCTTC.

The J gene is TRBJ1-1, the V gene TRBV7-9; D gene ambiguous. V was cut by 8 bases and J by 7 bases, with 11 bases left in between. The germline CDR1 and CDR2 sequences are SEHNR and FQNEAQ (reference sequence). This CDR3 has 11 amino acids. CDR3 loop: CASLPGIEAFF. DNA for the CDR3: TGTGCCAGCCTACCAGGTATTGAAGCTTTCTTT.

J is TRBJ1-2 and V is TRBV4-1, with 8 nucleotides matching TRBD1. CDR1 is MGHRA, CDR2 YSYEKL, per germline. Trimming cost V 6 bases and J 6 bases; bases outside gene matches: 6. This CDR3 contains 13 residues. Written as DNA, the CDR3 is TGCGCCAGCAGTTCCACAGGGGGTAATGGCTACACCTTC. Translating gives CASSSTGGNGYTF.